Following are 20 T cell receptor beta chains from one sample sequenced in a study of lymphopenia after photon versus proton radiotherapy. Clones were sequenced by immunoSEQ multiplex PCR, and TCRdb holds only the in-frame ones, with some missing. The data show approximately 47,000 clones, with approximately 83% seen just once and about 2.2% held by the top ten. The material sequenced was peripheral blood, taken from a patient treated with photon-based radiotherapy. These receptors were collected from a man between 40 and 49 years old with gastric cancer.

This rearrangement joins TRBV29-1 to TRBJ1-2, with 11 bases lining up with TRBD1. CDR1 is SQVTM and CDR2 is ANQGSEA in the germline V gene. Losses at the gene ends were 6 bases for V and 8 bases for J; bases not matched to a gene: 2. This CDR3 has 11 amino acids. This CDR3 is CSVGQGDGYTF. The DNA for the CDR3 is TGCAGCGTGGGACAGGGGGACGGCTACACCTTC.

This chain connects TRBV5-1 to TRBJ2-7, with D maybe TRBD2 (5 bases). The CDR3 is 14 amino acids. CDR1 is SGHRS and CDR2 is YFSETQ in the germline V gene. The V end lost 3 bases, the J end lost 7 bases, and 17 bases lay between the germline ends. The CDR3 nucleotides are TGCGCCAGCAGCTCCCGGGATCCTGCCTGGGAGCAGTACTTC. As protein: CASSSRDPAWEQYF.

This rearrangement joins TRBV5-1 to TRBJ2-3; 12 bases align to TRBD1. Germline V gives CDR1 SGHRS, CDR2 YFSETQ. This CDR3 region has 18 residues. V was pared by 2 bases and J by 9 bases, with 16 bases of the junction left unmatched. CDR3 DNA sequence: TGCGCCAGCAGCTTAACACCGACCGGGACAGGGGGCGGTGGCACGCAGTATTTT. It yields the protein CASSLTPTGTGGGGTQYF.

The chain carries TRBV5-5 and TRBJ2-5; 7 bases match TRBD2. This CDR3 contains 16 residues. V gave up 4 bases and J gave up 7 bases; unmatched junction bases: 16. Germline V lookup: CDR1 SGHKS, CDR2 YYEKEE (reference sequence). CDR3 sequence: CASSPRSGASRGTQYF. The CDR3 bases are TGTGCCAGCAGCCCCCGGAGCGGGGCCTCTCGGGGGACCCAGTACTTC.

The V gene is TRBV4-2, the J gene TRBJ1-2; no definite D call. The V end lost 1 base, the J end lost 4 bases, and 13 bases lay between the germline ends. The CDR3 runs 15 residues. Per the germline V gene, CDR1 is LGHNA and CDR2 is YNFKEQ. CDR3: CASSQARGLGYGYTF. The DNA of the CDR3 is TGTGCCAGCAGCCAAGCACGAGGGTTGGGCTATGGCTACACCTTC.

V usage is TRBV5-6 and J usage is TRBJ1-3, with D hard to call. CDR3 length: 14 residues. Trimming pared 4 bases from V and 0 bases from J, leaving 8 bases between. Germline-derived CDR1 and CDR2 are SGHDT and YYEEEE. The CDR3 nucleotides read TGTGCCAGCAGCCGTCCCAGCTCTGGAAACACCATATATTTT. Its protein is CASSRPSSGNTIYF. Full variable domain (missing parts from reference TRBV5-6 and TRBJ1-3): DAGVTQSPTHLIKTRGQQVTLRCSPKSGHDTVSWYQQALGQGPQFIFQYYEEEERQRGNFPDRFSGHQFPNYSSELNVNALLLGDSALYLCASSRPSSGNTIYFGEGSWLTVV.

The genes are TRBV9 and TRBJ2-3; 8 nucleotides match TRBD1. Per the germline V gene, CDR1 is SGDLS and CDR2 is YYNGEE. The CDR3 consists of 16 residues. The junction had 12 bases not matched to a gene; V was cut back by 4 bases and J by 5 bases. CDR3 in DNA: TGTGCCAGCAGCCCAGGGGGCCGGGCCTCCCAAGATACGCAGTATTTT. This codes for CASSPGGRASQDTQYF. The full variable domain, in which reference TRBV9 and TRBJ2-3 provide the parts outside the CDR3, is DSGVTQTPKHLITATGQRVTLRCSPRSGDLSVYWYQQSLDQGLQFLIQYYNGEERAKGNILERFSAQQFPDLHSELNLSSLELGDSALYFCASSPGGRASQDTQYFGPGTRLTVL.

The chain employs TRBV5-1 and TRBJ1-2; possible D gene TRBD1, 6 bases. There are 12 residues in the CDR3. V was pared by 3 bases and J by 6 bases, with 9 bases between. The germline gives CDR1 SGHRS, CDR2 YFSETQ. CDR3 nucleotide sequence: TGCGCCAGCAGCTCCAGACAGGATGGCTACACCTTC. Its protein is CASSSRQDGYTF.

The chain recombines TRBV29-1 with TRBJ2-1; perhaps TRBD2 as D (6 bases). This CDR3 has 14 residues. V dropped 6 bases and J dropped 9 bases, with 21 bases sitting between them. Germline assignment: CDR1 SQVTM and CDR2 ANQGSEA. CDR3 nucleotides: TGCAGCGTAGCGGCCTCGACTAGAAAAGGTGAGCAGTTCTTC. Amino acids: CSVAASTRKGEQFF.

The chain is built from TRBV9 and TRBJ2-7; TRBD1 or TRBD2 may be the D gene (5 bases each). The V gene's germline CDR1 is SGDLS and CDR2 YYNGEE. V was shortened by 4 bases and J by 1 base, with 15 bases between the two germline ends. CDR3 size: 15 residues. In DNA, the CDR3 is TGTGCCAGCAGCCCCGGGACGGAGCTATCCTACGAGCAGTACTTC. It yields the protein CASSPGTELSYEQYF.

The rearrangement joins TRBV4-1 to TRBJ2-2; no reliable D call. V was cut by 4 bases and J by 4 bases, with 22 bases left in between. Germline CDR1 MGHRA, CDR2 YSYEKL. The CDR3 is 18 residues long. This chain's CDR3 is CASSPSPFSRSGTGELFF. The CDR3 DNA reads TGCGCCAGCAGCCCCTCCCCCTTCTCCCGTAGTGGCACCGGGGAGCTGTTTTTT.

In DNA, the CDR3 is TGTGCCAGCTCACCGGAGAATTCTAGGGAGACCCAGTACTTC. Protein sequence: CASSPENSRETQYF. The chain employs TRBV18 and TRBJ2-5; no clear D gene. The CDR3 consists of 14 residues. V shed 3 bases and J shed 5 bases, with 13 bases lying between them. Germline values: CDR1 KGHSH, CDR2 LQKENI.

The chain combines TRBV27 with TRBJ2-1; a possible D gene is TRBD1 (6 bases). Trimming took 6 bases from V and 4 from J, leaving 16 bases between them. The CDR3 contains 15 residues. Germline loops: CDR1 MNHEY, CDR2 SMNVEV (reference sequence). The CDR3 DNA is TGTGCCAGCAGGGAGCAGGGGAACATATACAATGAGCAGTTCTTC. This sequence encodes CASREQGNIYNEQFF.

The table lists this clone with a count of one. This rearrangement joins TRBV7-9 to TRBJ2-3; D remains unclear. The CDR3 has 14 residues. Trimming removed 8 bases from V and 5 bases from J, with 17 bases in between. Germline-derived CDR1 and CDR2 are SEHNR and FQNEAQ (reference sequence). The CDR3 spells CASPDGFGGDTQYF. CDR3 sequence (DNA): TGTGCCAGCCCGGACGGATTTGGCGGAGATACGCAGTATTTT.

The J gene is TRBJ2-5, the V gene TRBV6-5, with D perhaps matching TRBD2 (6 bases). CDR1 and CDR2 from the germline V gene are MNHEY and SVGAGI. Trimming removed 4 bases from V and 5 bases from J, with 8 bases in between. This CDR3 has 12 residues. The chain's CDR3 is CASSSAGETQYF. The CDR3 coding sequence is TGTGCCAGCAGTTCGGCGGGGGAGACCCAGTACTTC.

V usage is TRBV7-4 and J usage is TRBJ1-5; D gene ambiguous. Trimming took off 8 bases at V and 0 bases at J, with 14 bases between the two ends. The CDR3 has 15 amino acids. Germline V gene sequence: CDR1 SGHVT, CDR2 SQSDAQ. Here the CDR3 reads CASCMEQNSNQPQHF. The DNA for the CDR3 is TGTGCCAGCTGCATGGAGCAGAATAGCAATCAGCCCCAGCATTTT.

The chain couples TRBV4-3 to TRBJ2-2, with D tentatively TRBD2 (6 bases). The ends were cut back, 3 bases at V and 1 base at J, with 9 bases in the middle. This CDR3 has 15 amino acids. The germline V gene encodes CDR1 LGHNA and CDR2 YSLEER. For the CDR3, the DNA is TGCGCCAGCAGCCACAATAGCGGGAACACCGGGGAGCTGTTTTTT. Protein product: CASSHNSGNTGELFF.

The rearrangement uses TRBV7-2 and TRBJ2-2; either TRBD1 or TRBD2 may fit D (5 bases each). There are 15 residues in the CDR3. CDR1 is SGHTA and CDR2 is FQGNSA in the germline V gene. Between the trimmed V and J ends, which lost 2 bases and 4 bases, there was a span of 11 bases. CDR3 bases: TGTGCCAGCAGCTTATCCGCAGGGAGCACCGGGGAGCTGTTTTTT. This gives the protein CASSLSAGSTGELFF.

V and J are TRBV5-1 and TRBJ2-7; D tentatively fits TRBD1 or TRBD2 (6 bases each). The CDR3 spans 15 residues. With 2 bases removed from V and 12 bases from J, the gap between germline ends came to 24 bases. The germline gives CDR1 SGHRS, CDR2 YFSETQ. For the CDR3, the DNA is TGCGCCAGCAGCTTAAGGGGGGTAGGGACGGATTCCCGGTACTTC. Encoded protein: CASSLRGVGTDSRYF.

V usage is TRBV7-8 and J usage is TRBJ1-5; D gene uncertain. Germline values: CDR1 SGHVS, CDR2 FQNEAQ. The CDR3 has 16 residues. With 1 base removed from V and 3 bases from J, the gap between germline ends came to 13 bases. The CDR3 loop is CASSLEAGTYNQPQHF. CDR3 DNA: TGTGCCAGCAGCTTAGAGGCAGGAACATACAATCAGCCCCAGCATTTT.